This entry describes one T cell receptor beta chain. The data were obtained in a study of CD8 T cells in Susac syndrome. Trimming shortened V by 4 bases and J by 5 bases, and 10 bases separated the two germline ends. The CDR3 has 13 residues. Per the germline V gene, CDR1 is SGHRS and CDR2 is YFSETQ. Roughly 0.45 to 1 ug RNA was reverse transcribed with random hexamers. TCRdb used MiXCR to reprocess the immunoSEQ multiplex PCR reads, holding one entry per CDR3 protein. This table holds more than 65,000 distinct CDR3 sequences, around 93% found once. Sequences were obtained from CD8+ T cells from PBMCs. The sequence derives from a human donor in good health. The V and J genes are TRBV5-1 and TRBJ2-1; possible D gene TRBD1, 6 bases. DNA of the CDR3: TGCGCCAGCAGCCCGAGGGGGAACAATGAGCAGTTCTTC. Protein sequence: CASSPRGNNEQFF.